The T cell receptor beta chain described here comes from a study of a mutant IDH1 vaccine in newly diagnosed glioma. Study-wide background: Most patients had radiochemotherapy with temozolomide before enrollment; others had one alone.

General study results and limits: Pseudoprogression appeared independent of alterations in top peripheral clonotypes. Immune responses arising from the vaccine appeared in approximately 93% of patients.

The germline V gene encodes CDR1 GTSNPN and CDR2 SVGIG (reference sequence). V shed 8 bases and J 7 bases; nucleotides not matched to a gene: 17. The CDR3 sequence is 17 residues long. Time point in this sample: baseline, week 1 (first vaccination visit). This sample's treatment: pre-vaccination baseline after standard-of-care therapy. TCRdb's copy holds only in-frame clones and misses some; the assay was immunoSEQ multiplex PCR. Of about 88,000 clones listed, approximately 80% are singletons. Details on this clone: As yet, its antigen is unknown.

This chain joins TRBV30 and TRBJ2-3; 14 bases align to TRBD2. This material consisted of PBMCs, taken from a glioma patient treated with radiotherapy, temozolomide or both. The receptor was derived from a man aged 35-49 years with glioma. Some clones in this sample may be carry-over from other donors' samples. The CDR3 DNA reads TGTGCCGAATCGGGCGGACTAGCGGGGGGTAGCGTATATACGCAGTATTTT. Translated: CAESGGLAGGSVYTQYF.